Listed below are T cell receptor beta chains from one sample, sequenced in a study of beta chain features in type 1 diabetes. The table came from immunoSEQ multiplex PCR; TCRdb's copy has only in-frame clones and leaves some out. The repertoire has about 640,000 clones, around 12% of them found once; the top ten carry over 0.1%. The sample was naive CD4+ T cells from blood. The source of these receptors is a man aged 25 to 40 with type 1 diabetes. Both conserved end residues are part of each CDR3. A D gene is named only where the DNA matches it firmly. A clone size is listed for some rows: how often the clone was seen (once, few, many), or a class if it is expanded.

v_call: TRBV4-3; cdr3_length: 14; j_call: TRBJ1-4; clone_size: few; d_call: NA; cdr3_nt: TGCGCCAGCAGCCCCCGACGGATTAATGAAAAACTGTTTTTT; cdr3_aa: CASSPRRINEKLFF
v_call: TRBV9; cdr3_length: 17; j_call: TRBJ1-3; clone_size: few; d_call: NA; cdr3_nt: TGTGCCAGCAGCGAAGTGTCAGGGGTCCGCTCTGGAAACACCATATATTTT; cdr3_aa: CASSEVSGVRSGNTIYF
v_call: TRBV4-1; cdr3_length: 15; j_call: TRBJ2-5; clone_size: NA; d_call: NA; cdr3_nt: TGCGCCAGCAGCCACCGACAGGAGGGTTGGGAGACCCAGTACTTC; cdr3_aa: CASSHRQEGWETQYF
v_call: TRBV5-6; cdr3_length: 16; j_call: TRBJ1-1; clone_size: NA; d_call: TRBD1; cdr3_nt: TGTGCCAGCAGCTTCGGCTTGGGGGACAGTAGCACTGAAGCTTTCTTT; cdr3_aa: CASSFGLGDSSTEAFF
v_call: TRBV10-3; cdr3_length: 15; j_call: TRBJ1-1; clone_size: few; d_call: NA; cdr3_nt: TGTGCCATCAGTGAGTATGGAGGTGGGAACACTGAAGCTTTCTTT; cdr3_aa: CAISEYGGGNTEAFF
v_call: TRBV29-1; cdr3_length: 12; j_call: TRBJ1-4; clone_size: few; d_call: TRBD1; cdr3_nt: TGCAGCGTTTACAGGGGAGAGGAAAAACTGTTTTTT; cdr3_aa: CSVYRGEEKLFF
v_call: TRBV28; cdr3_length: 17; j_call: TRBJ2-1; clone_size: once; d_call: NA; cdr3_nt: TGTGCCAGCAGTTTATCCTCAGGGACGCGGGGAAACAATGAGCAGTTCTTC; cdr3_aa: CASSLSSGTRGNNEQFF
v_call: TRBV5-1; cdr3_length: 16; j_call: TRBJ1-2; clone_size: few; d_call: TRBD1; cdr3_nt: TGCGCCAGCAGCGCGGACAGGGGGCAGGTGGTCTATGGCTACACCTTC; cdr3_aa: CASSADRGQVVYGYTF
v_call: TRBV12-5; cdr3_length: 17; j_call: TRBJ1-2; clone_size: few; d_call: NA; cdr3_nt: TGTGCTAGTGGTTCCCTCCATCTTCAGGGAGGTAACTATGGCTACACCTTC; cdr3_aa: CASGSLHLQGGNYGYTF
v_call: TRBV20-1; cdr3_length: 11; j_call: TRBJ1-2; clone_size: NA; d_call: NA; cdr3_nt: TGCAGTGCAGACGGAGTCTATGGCTACACCTTC; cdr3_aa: CSADGVYGYTF
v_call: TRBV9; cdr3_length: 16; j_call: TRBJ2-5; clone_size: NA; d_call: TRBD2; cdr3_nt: TGTGCCAGCAGCGCCAGACTAGCGGGGGGACAAGAGACCCAGTACTTC; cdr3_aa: CASSARLAGGQETQYF
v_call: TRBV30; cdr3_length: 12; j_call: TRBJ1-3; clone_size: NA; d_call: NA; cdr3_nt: TGTGCCTGGAGCGCCAGTGGAAACACCATATATTTT; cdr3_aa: CAWSASGNTIYF
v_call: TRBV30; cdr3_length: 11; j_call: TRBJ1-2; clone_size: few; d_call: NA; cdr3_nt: TGTGCCTGGAGTGTAGAGGGCGGCTACACCTTC; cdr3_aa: CAWSVEGGYTF
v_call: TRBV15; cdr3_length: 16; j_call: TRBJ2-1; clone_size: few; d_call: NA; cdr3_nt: TGTGCCACCAGCACCGGACACTCTAGCTCCTACAATGAGCAGTTCTTC; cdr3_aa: CATSTGHSSSYNEQFF
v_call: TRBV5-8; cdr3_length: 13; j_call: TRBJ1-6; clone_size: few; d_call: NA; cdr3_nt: TGTGCCAGCAGCTTAGGACAGAGTTCACCCCTCCACTTT; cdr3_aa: CASSLGQSSPLHF
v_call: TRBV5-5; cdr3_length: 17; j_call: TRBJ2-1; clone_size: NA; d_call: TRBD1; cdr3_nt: TGTGCCAGCAGCTTGGGTGCCCGTGGGACAGAAGGATATGAGCAGTTCTTC; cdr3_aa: CASSLGARGTEGYEQFF
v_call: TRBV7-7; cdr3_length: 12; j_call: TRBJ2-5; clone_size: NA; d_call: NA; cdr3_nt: TGTGCTAGCAGCCCCACCTGGGAGACCCAGTACTTC; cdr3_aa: CASSPTWETQYF
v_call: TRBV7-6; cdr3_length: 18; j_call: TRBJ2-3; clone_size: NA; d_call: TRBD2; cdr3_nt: TGTGCCAGCAGCTTAGCGGCGTGGGGCGGGGGTAGCACAGATACGCAGTATTTT; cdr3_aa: CASSLAAWGGGSTDTQYF
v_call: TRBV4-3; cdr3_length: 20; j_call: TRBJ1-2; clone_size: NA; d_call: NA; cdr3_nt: TGCGCCAGCAGCCCCAGCCAGTTTCGGCAGGGTGAGGGAATAAACTATGGCTACACCTTC; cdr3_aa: CASSPSQFRQGEGINYGYTF
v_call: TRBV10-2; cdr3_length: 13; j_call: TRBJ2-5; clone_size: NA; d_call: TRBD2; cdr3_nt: TGCGCCAGCAGTATCGGGGGGGCAGAGACCCAGTACTTC; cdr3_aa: CASSIGGAETQYF
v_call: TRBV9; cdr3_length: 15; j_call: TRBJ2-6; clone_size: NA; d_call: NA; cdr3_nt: TGTGCCAGCAGCGTAACGGGATCCGGGGCCAACGTCCTGACTTTC; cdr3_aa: CASSVTGSGANVLTF
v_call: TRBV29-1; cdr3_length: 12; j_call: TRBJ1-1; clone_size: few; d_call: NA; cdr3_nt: TGCAGCGCCAAGGTTCGTGACACTGAAGCTTTCTTT; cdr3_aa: CSAKVRDTEAFF
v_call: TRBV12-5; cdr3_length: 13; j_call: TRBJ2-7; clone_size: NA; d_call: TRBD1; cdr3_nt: TGTGCTAGTGGTTTGGTCTCCGGACAGGGAGTCCGCTTC; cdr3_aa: CASGLVSGQGVRF
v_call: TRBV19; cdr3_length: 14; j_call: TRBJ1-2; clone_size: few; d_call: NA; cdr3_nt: TGTGCCAGTAGTGAAATCGGGACCGAGAATGGCTACACCTTC; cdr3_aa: CASSEIGTENGYTF
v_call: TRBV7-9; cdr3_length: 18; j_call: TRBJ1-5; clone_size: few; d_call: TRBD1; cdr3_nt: TGTGCCAGCAGCTGGCCCCCGACAGGGCCGGTCAACAATCAGCCCCAGCATTTT; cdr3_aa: CASSWPPTGPVNNQPQHF
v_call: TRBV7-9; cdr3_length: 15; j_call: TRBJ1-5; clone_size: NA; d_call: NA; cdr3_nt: TGTGCCAGCAGCCCCGCGACAGCCCTCGGGCAGCCCCAGCATTTT; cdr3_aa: CASSPATALGQPQHF
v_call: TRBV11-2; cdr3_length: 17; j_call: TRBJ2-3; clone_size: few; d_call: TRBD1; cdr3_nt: TGTGCCAGCAGCTTAAGGTTCGGGCAGGGGGTCACAGATACGCAGTATTTT; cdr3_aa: CASSLRFGQGVTDTQYF
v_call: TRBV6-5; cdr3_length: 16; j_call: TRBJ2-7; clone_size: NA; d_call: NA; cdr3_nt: TGTGCCAGCAGTTACAGGCCGGGCGTCGGGCCCTACGAGCAGTACTTC; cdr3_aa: CASSYRPGVGPYEQYF
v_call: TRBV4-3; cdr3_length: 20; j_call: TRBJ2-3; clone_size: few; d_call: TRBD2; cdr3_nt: TGCGCCAGCAGCCAAGATGCGGCTAGCGGGCACCCAAAAGGCACAGATACGCAGTATTTT; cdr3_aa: CASSQDAASGHPKGTDTQYF
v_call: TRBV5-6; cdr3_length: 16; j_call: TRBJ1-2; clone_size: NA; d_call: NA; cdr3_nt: TGTGCCAGCAGCTCGACCCCGGCAGGGAAGGGCTATGGCTACACCTTC; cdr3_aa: CASSSTPAGKGYGYTF
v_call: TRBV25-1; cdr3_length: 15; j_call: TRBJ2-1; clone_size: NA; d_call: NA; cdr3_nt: TGTGCCAGCAGTGAACTTCAGGGGTTTAACAATGAGCAGTTCTTC; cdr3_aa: CASSELQGFNNEQFF
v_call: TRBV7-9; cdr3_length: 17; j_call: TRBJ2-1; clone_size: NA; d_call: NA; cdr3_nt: TGTGCCAGCAGCCTGGGTCTCTCCTACGACAACAATAATGAGCAGTTCTTC; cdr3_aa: CASSLGLSYDNNNEQFF
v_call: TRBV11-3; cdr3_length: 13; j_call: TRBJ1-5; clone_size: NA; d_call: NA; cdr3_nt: TGTGCCAGCAGCTCCGGCCCGGATCAGCCCCAGCATTTT; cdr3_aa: CASSSGPDQPQHF
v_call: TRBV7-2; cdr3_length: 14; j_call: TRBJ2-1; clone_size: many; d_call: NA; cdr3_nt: TGTGCCAGCAGCCGTTCGGGTGGTCCGACACCGCAGTTCTTC; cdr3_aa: CASSRSGGPTPQFF
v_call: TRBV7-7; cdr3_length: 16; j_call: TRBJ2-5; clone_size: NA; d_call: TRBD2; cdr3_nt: TGTGCTAGCAGCATCCGACTAGCGGGGGGCCAAGAGACCCAGTACTTC; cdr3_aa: CASSIRLAGGQETQYF
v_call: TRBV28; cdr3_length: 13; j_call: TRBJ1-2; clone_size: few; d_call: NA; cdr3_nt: TGTGCCAGCAGTTTCCCGGGCACCTATGGCTACACCTTC; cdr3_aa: CASSFPGTYGYTF
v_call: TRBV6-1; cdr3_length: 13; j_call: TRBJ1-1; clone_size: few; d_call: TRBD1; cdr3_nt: TGTGCCAGCAACATTGGGACAGTAGCTGAAGCTTTCTTT; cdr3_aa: CASNIGTVAEAFF
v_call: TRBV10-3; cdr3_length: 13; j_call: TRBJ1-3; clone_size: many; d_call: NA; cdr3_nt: TGTGCCTCCAGACAGCAACCTGGAAACACCATATATTTT; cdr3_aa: CASRQQPGNTIYF
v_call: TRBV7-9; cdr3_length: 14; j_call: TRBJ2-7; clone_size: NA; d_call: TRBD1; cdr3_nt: TGTGCCAGCAGCCTAAGAGGGGGCAGCTACGAGCAGTACTTC; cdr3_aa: CASSLRGGSYEQYF
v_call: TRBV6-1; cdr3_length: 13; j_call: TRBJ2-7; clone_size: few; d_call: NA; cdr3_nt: TGTGCCAGCAGTGCTGAACAGCCTTACGAGCAGTACTTC; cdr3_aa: CASSAEQPYEQYF